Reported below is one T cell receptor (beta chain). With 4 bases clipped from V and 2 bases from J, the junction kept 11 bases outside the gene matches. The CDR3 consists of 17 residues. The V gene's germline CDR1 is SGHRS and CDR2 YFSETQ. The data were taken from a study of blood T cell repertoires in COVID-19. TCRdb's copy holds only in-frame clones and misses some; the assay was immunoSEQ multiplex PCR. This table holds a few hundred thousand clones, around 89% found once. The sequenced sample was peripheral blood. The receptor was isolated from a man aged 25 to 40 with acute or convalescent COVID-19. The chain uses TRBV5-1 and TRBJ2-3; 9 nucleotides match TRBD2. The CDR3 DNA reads TGCGCCAGCAGCCCGGGTCCAAAGCGGGGGGACACAGATACGCAGTATTTT. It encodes CASSPGPKRGDTDTQYF. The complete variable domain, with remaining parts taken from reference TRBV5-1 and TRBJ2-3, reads KAGVTQTPRYLIKTRGQQVTLSCSPISGHRSVSWYQQTPGQGLQFLFEYFSETQRNKGNFPGRFSGRQFSNSRSEMNVSTLELGDSALYLCASSPGPKRGDTDTQYFGPGTRLTVL.